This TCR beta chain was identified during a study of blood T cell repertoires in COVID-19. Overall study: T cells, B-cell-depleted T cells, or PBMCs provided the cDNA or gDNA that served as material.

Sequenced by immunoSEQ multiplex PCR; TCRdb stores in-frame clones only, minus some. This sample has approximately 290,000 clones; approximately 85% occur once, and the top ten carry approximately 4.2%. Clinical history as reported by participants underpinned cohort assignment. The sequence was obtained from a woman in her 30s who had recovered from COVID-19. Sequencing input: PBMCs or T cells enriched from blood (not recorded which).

The CDR3 DNA is TGTGCCACCAGCAGAGCCCGACTAGCGGGAGGGCAAGAGACCCAGTACTTC. Amino acid sequence: CATSRARLAGGQETQYF. The chain has TRBV15 and TRBJ2-5; 14 positions agree with TRBD2. Trimming at V came to 1 base and at J to 2 bases, leaving 3 bases not matched to a gene. Per germline, CDR1 LNHNV and CDR2 YYDKDF (reference sequence). The CDR3 sequence is 17 residues long.